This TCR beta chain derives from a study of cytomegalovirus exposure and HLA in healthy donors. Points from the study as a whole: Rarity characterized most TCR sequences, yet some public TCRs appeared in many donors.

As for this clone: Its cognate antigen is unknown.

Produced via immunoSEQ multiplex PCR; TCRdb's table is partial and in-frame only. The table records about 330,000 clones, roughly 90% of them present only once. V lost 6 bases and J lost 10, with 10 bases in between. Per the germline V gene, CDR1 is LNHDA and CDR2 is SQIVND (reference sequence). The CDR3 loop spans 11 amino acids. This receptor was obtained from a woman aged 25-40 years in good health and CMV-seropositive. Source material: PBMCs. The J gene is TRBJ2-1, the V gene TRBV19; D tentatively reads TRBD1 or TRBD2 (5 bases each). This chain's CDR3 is CASSGAREQFF. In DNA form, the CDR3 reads TGTGCCAGTAGCGGGGCTCGGGAGCAGTTCTTC.